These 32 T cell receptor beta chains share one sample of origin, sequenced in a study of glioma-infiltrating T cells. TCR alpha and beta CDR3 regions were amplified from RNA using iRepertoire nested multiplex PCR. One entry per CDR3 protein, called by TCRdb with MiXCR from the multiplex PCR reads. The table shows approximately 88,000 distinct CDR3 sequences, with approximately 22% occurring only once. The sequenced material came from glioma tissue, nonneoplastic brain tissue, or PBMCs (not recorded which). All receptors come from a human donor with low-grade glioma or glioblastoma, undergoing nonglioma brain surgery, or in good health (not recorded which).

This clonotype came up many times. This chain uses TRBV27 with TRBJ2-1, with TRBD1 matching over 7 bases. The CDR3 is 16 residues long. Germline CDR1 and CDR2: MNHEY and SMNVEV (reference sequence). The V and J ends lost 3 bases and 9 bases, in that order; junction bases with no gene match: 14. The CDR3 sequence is CASSFSLTGIKGEQFF. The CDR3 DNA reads TGTGCCAGCAGTTTTTCGCTGACAGGGATTAAGGGTGAGCAGTTCTTC.

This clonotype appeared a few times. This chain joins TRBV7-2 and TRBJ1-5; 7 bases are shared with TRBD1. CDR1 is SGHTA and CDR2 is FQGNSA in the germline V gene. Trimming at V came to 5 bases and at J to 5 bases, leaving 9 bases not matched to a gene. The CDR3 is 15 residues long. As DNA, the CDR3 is TGTGCCAGCAGCCCCCACAGGGGACCCCATCAGCCCCAGCATTTT. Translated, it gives CASSPHRGPHQPQHF.

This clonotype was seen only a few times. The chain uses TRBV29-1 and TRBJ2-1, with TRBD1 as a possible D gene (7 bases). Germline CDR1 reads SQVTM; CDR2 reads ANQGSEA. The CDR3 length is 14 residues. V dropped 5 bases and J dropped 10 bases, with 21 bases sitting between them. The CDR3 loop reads CSVFRGTVIDEQFF. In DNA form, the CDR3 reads TGCAGCGTTTTTCGGGGGACAGTGATTGACGAGCAGTTCTTC.

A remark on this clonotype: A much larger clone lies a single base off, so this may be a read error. The DNA of the CDR3 is TGTGCCAGCGGCCCCGGACTGGTCTCCTACGAGCAGTACTTC. Translation gives CASGPGLVSYEQYF. The chain recombines TRBV4-2 with TRBJ2-7, with a possible D match to TRBD2 (5 bases). Trimming pared 8 bases from V and 0 bases from J, leaving 14 bases between. Looked up from germline, CDR1 is LGHNA and CDR2 is YNFKEQ. This CDR3 contains 14 residues.

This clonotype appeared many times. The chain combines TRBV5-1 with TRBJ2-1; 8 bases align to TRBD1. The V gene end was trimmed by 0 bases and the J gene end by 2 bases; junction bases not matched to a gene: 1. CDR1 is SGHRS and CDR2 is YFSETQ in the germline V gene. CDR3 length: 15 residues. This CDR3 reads CASSLVQGAYNEQFF. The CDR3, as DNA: TGCGCCAGCAGCTTGGTACAGGGGGCCTACAATGAGCAGTTCTTC.

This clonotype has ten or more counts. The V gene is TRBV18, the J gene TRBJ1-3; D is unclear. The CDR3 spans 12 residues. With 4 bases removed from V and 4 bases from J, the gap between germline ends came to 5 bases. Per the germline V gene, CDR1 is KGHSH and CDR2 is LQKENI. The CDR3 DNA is TGTGCCAGCTCACTGAACGGAAACACCATATATTTT. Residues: CASSLNGNTIYF. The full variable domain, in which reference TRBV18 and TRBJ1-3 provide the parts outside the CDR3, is NAGVMQNPRHLVRRRGQEARLRCSPMKGHSHVYWYRQLPEEGLKFMVYLQKENIIDESGMPKERFSAEFPKEGPSILRIQQVVRGDSAAYFCASSLNGNTIYFGEGSWLTVV.

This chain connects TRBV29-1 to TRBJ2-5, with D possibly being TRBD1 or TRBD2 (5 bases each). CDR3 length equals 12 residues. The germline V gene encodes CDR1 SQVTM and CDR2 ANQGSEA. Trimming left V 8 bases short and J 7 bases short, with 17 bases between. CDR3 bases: TGCAGCATGGGGACGTCCCTCGGGACCCAGTACTTC. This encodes CSMGTSLGTQYF.

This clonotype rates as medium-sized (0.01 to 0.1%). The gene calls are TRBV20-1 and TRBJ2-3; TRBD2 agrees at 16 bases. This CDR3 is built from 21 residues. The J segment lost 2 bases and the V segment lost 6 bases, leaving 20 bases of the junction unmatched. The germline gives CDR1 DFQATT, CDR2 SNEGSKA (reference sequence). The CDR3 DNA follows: TGCAGTGCCCCACTCTCCCACGATCCGGGACTAGCGGGGGGGCCCACAGATACGCAGTATTTT. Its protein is CSAPLSHDPGLAGGPTDTQYF.

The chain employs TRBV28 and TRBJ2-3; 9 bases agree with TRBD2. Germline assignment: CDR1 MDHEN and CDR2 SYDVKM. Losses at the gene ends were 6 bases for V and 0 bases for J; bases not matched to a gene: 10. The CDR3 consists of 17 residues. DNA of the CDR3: TGTGCCAGCAGGGCGGGGGGGGTCTGGTCTAGCACAGATACGCAGTATTTT. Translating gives CASRAGGVWSSTDTQYF.

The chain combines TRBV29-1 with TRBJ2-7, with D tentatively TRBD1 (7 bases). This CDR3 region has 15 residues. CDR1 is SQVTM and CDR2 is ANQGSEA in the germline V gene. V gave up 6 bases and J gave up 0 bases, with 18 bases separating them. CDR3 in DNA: TGCAGCGTAGATTCAGGGGGGTACGGCTCCTACGAGCAGTACTTC. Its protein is CSVDSGGYGSYEQYF.

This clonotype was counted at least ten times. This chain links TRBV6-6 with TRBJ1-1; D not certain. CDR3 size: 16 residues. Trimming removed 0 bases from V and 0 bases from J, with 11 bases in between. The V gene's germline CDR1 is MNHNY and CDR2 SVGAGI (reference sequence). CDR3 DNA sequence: TGTGCCAGCAGTTACTCAGCTGGGAGGTTGAACACTGAAGCTTTCTTT. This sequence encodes CASSYSAGRLNTEAFF.

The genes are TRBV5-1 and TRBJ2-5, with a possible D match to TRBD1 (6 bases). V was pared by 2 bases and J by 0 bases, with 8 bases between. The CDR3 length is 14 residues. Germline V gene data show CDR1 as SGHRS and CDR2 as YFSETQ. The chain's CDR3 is CASSLYRDQETQYF. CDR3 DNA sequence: TGCGCCAGCAGCTTATACAGGGACCAAGAGACCCAGTACTTC.

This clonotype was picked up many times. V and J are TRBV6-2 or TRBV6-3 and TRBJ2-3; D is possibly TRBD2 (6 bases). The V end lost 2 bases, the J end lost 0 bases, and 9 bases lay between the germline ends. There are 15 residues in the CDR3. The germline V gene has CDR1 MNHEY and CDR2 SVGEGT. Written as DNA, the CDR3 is TGTGCCAGCAGTTACGTAGGGACTAGCACAGATACGCAGTATTTT. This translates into CASSYVGTSTDTQYF.

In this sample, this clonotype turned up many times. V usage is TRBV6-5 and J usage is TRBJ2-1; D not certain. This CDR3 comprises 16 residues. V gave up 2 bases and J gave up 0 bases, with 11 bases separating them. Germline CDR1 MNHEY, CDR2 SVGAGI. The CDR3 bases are TGTGCCAGCAGTTACGGGCCCACCCGCTCCTACAATGAGCAGTTCTTC. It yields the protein CASSYGPTRSYNEQFF.

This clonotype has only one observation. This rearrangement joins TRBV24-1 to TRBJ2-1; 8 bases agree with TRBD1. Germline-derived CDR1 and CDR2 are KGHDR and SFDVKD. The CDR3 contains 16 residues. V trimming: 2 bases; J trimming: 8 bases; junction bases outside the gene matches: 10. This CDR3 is CATSDSRTGRRDEQFF. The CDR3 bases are TGTGCCACCAGTGATTCCCGGACAGGGAGAAGGGATGAGCAGTTCTTC.

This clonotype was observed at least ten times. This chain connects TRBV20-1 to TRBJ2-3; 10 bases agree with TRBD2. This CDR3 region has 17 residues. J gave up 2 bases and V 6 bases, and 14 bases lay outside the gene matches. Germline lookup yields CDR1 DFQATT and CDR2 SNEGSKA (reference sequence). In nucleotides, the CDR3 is TGCAGTGCCATAAGCGGGGGGGCCGGCGGGCCCACAGATACGCAGTATTTT. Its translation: CSAISGGAGGPTDTQYF.

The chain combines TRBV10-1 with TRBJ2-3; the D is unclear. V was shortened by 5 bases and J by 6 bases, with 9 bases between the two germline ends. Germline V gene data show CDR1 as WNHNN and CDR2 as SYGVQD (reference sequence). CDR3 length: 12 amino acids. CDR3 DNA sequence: TGCGCCAGCAGTCGCGATGGGGATACGCAGTATTTT. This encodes CASSRDGDTQYF.

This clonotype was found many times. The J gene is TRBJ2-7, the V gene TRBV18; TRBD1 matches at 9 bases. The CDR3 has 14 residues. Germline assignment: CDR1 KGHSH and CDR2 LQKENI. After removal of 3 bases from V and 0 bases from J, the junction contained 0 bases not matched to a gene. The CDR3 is CASSPDRGSYEQYF. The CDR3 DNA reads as TGTGCCAGCTCACCGGACAGGGGCTCCTACGAGCAGTACTTC.

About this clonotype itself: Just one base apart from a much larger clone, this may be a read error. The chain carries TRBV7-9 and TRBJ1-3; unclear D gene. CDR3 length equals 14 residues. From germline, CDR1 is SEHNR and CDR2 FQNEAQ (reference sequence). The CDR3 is CASSLAAPGNTTYF. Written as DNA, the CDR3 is TGTGCCAGCAGCTTGGCAGCCCCTGGAAACACCACATATTTT.

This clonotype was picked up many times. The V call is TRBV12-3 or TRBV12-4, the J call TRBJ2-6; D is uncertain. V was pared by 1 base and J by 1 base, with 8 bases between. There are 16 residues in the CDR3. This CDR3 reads CASSLGLESGANVLTF. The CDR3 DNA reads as TGTGCCAGCAGTTTAGGGCTAGAGTCTGGGGCCAACGTCCTGACTTTC.

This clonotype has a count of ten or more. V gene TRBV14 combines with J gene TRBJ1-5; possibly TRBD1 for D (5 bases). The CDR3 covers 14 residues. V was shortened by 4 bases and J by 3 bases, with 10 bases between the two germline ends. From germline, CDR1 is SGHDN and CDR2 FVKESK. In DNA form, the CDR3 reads TGTGCCAGCAGCCCGGGACGGGACAATCAGCCCCAGCATTTT. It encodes CASSPGRDNQPQHF.

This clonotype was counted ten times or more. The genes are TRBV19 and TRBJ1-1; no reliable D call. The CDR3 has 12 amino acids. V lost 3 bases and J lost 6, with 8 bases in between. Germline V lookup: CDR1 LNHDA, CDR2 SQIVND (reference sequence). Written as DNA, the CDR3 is TGTGCCAGTAGTATTCGGGAGGCTGAAGCTTTCTTT. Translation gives CASSIREAEAFF. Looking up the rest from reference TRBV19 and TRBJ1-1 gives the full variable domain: DGGITQSPKYLFRKEGQNVTLSCEQNLNHDAMYWYRQDPGQGLRLIYYSQIVNDFQKGDIAEGYSVSREKKESFPLTVTSAQKNPTAFYLCASSIREAEAFFGQGTRLTVV.

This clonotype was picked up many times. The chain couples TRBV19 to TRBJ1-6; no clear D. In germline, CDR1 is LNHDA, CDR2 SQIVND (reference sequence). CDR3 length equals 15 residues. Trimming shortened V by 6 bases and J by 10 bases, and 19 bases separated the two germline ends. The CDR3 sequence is CASSPDRVNGSPLHF. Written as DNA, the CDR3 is TGTGCCAGTAGCCCGGATAGGGTAAATGGCTCACCCCTCCACTTT.

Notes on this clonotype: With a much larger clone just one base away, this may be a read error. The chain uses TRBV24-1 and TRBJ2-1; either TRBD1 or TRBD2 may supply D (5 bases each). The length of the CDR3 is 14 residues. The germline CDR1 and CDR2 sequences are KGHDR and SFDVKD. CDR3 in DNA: TGTGCCACCAGTCGAGGGGTTGGAGGCAATGGGCAGTTCTTC. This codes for CATSRGVGGNGQFF.

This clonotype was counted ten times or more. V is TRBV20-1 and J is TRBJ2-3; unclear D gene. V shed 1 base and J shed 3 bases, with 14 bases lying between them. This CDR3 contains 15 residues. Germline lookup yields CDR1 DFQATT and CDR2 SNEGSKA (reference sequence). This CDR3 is CSARAPALRTDTQYF. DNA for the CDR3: TGCAGTGCTAGAGCCCCCGCCCTCCGGACAGATACGCAGTATTTT.

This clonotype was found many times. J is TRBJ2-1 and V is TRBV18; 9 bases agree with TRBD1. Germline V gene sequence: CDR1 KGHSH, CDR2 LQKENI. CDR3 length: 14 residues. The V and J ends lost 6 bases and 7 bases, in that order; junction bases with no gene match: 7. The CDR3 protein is CASSRDRVWNEQFF. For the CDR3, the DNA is TGTGCCAGCTCTCGGGACAGGGTTTGGAATGAGCAGTTCTTC.

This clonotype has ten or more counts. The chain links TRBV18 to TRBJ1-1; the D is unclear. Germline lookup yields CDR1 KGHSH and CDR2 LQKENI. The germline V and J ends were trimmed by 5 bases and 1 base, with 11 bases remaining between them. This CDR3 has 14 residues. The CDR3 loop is CASSTATGNTEAFF. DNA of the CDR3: TGTGCCAGCTCAACGGCTACCGGGAACACTGAAGCTTTCTTT.

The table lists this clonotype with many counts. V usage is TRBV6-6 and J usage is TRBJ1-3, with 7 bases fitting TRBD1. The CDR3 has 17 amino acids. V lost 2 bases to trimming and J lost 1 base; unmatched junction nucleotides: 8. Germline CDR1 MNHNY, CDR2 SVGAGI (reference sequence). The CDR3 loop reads CASSYGGTAPSGNTIYF. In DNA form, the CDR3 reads TGTGCCAGCAGTTACGGGGGGACAGCGCCTTCTGGAAACACCATATATTTT.

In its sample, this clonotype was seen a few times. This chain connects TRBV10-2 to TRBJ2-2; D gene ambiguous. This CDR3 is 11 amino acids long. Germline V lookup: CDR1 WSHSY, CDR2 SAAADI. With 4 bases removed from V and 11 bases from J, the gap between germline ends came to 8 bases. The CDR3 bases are TGCGCCAGCAGTGCGGTTAAAGAGCTGTTTTTT. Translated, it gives CASSAVKELFF.

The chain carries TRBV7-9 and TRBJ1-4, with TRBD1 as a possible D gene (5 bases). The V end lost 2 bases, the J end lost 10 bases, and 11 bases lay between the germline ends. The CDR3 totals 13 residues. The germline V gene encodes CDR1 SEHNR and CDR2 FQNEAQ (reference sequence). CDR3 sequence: CASSLSGLGKLFF. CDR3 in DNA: TGTGCCAGCAGCTTATCAGGGCTGGGAAAACTGTTTTTT.

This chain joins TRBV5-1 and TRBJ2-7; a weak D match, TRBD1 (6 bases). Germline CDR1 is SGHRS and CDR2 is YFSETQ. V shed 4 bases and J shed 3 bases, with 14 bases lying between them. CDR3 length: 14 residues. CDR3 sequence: CASSRRDMDYEQYF. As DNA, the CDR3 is TGCGCCAGCAGCCGCCGGGACATGGACTACGAGCAGTACTTC.

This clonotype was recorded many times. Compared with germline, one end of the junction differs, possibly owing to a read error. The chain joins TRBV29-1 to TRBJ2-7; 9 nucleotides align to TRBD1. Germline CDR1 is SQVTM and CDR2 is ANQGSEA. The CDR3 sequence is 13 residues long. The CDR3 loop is CSVEGQGRYEQYF. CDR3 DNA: TGCAGCGTCGAAGGACAGGGGCGCTACGAGCAGTACTTC.